This TCR beta chain was documented in a study of T-cell memory formation after mild COVID-19. The 5'RACE method, run with constant-segment primers, produced TCR alpha and TCR beta cDNA libraries (carrying sample barcodes and UMIs). Via MiXCR, TCRdb re-called the 5' RACE reads, giving one row per CDR3 protein. The sample shows 250,000 to 300,000 distinct CDR3 sequences, around 15% of them seen only once. V lost 2 bases and J lost 5; bases outside the gene matches: 9. This CDR3 has 15 amino acids. Germline loops: CDR1 DFQATT, CDR2 SNEGSKA (reference sequence). Sequencing was performed on PBMCs or a T cell subset sorted from them (not recorded which). This chain links TRBV20-1 with TRBJ1-3, with 7 bases aligning to TRBD1. The clonotype was recovered from a man aged 18 to 29 who had mild COVID-19 (a few samples of this study predate the infection). Cell type and time point are not known. The CDR3 bases are TGCAGTGCTAGAAGAAGGGGGCGCGAGAGAAACACCATATATTTT. Protein product: CSARRRGRERNTIYF.